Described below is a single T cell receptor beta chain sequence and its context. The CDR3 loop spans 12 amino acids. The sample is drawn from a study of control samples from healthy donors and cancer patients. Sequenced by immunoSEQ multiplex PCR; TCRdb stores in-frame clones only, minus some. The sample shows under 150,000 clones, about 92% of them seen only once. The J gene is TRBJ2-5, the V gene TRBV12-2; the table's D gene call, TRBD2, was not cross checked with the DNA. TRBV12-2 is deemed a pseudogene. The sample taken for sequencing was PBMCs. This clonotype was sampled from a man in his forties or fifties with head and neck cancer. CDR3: CASRSKRETQYF. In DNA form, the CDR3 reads TGTGCAAGTCGCTCAAAGCGGGAGACCCAGTACTTC.